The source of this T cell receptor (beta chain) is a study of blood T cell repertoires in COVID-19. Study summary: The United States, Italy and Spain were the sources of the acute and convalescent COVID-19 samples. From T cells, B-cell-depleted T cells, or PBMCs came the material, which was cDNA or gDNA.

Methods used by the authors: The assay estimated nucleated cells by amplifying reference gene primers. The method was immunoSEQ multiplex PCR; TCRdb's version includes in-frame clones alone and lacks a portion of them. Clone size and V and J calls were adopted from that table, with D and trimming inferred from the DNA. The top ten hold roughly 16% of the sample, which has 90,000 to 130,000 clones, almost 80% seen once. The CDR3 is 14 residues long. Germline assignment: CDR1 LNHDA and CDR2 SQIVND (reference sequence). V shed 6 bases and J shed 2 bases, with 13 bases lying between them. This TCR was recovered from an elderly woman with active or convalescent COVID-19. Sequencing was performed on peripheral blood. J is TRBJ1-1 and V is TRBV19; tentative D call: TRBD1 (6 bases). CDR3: CASRGGATNTEAFF. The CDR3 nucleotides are TGTGCCAGTAGGGGGGGGGCGACCAACACTGAAGCTTTCTTT.